This T cell receptor (beta chain) was observed in a study of blood T cell repertoires in COVID-19. TCRdb's copy holds only in-frame clones and misses some; the assay was immunoSEQ multiplex PCR. The data contain around 250,000 clones, around 85% of them singletons. Trimming cost V 9 bases and J 5 bases, with 11 bases left between them. Germline CDR1 reads LNHDA; CDR2 reads SQIVND (reference sequence). This CDR3 has 12 amino acids. V and J are TRBV19 and TRBJ1-5; D is unresolved. The sequence was collected from a man in his 60s with acute or convalescent COVID-19. The sequenced material came from peripheral blood. The CDR3: CASKIGDQPQHF. The CDR3 DNA reads as TGTGCCAGCAAAATTGGAGATCAGCCCCAGCATTTT.